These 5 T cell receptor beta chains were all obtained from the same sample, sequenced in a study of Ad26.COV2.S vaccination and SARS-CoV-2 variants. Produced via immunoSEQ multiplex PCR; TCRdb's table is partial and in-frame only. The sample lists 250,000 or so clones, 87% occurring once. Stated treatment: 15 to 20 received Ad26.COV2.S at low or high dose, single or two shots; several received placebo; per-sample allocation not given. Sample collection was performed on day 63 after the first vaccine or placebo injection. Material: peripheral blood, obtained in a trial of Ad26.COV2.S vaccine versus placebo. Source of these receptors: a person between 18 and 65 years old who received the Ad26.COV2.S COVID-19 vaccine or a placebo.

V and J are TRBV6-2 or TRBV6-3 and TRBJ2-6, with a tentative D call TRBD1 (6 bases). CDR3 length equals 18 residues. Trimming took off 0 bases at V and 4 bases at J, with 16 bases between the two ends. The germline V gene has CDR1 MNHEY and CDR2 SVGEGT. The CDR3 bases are TGTGCCAGCAGTTACTCATCCGGGACACCTACCGGGGCCAACGTCCTGACTTTC. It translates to CASSYSSGTPTGANVLTF.

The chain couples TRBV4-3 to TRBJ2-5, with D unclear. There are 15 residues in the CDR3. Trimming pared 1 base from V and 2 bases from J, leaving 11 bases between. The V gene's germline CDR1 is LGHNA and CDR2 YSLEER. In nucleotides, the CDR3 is TGCGCCAGCAGCCAAGGGCGGCAGGTTCAAGAGACCCAGTACTTC. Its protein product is CASSQGRQVQETQYF.

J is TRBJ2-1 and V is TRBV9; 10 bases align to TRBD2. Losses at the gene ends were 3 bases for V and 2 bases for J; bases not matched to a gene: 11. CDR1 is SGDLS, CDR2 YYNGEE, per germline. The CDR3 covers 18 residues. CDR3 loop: CASSATSYGTSAYNEQFF. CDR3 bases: TGTGCCAGCAGCGCCACCTCTTACGGGACTAGCGCCTACAATGAGCAGTTCTTC.

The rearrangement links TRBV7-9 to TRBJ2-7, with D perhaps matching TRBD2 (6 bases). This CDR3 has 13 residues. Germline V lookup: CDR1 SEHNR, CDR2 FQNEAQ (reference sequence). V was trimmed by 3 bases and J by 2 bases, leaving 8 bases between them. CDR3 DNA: TGTGCCAGCAGCTTCGGGACTCCCTACGAGCAGTACGTC. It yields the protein CASSFGTPYEQYV.

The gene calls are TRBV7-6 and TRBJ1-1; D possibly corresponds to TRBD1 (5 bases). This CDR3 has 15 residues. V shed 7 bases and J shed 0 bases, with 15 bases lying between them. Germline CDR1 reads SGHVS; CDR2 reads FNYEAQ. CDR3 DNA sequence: TGTGCCAGCACCGAGCGGGGGGGAATGAACACTGAAGCTTTCTTT. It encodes CASTERGGMNTEAFF.